These T cell receptor beta chains were read from a single sample in a study of T cells of healthy individuals. TCRdb recomputed calls from the 5' RACE reads with MiXCR, one row per CDR3 protein. The sample consists of more than 60,000 distinct CDR3 sequences, around 15% of them appearing once. The receptor source for this set is a human donor in good health. Each CDR3 is given with its conserved first and last residue. Fields, in order: clone size, J gene, V gene, D gene, CDR3 protein, CDR3 DNA. The D gene is left open where the match is weak. Size tells how often a clone was seen (once, few, many) or the class of an expanded clone, and some rows leave it out.

few | TRBJ2-6 | TRBV7-3 | - | CASSPSPASGGRGANVLTF | TGTGCCAGCAGCCCCAGTCCCGCGTCAGGGGGGAGGGGGGCCAACGTCCTGACTTTC
few | TRBJ2-1 | TRBV14 | TRBD2 | CASSQDGLAGRQEQFF | TGTGCCAGCAGCCAAGATGGTCTAGCGGGAAGACAGGAGCAGTTCTTC
- | TRBJ1-4 | TRBV12-3/TRBV12-4 | - | CASSLRAGSPEKLFF | TGTGCCAGCAGTTTACGAGCAGGGTCCCCTGAAAAACTGTTTTTT
- | TRBJ2-7 | TRBV12-3/TRBV12-4 | - | CASRGDGGGEQYF | TGTGCCAGCAGGGGGGATGGAGGAGGCGAGCAGTACTTC
- | TRBJ2-3 | TRBV20-1 | TRBD2 | CSARDFAGGTDTQYF | TGCAGTGCCAGGGACTTCGCGGGGGGCACAGATACGCAGTATTTT
many | TRBJ2-1 | TRBV11-2 | TRBD2 | CASSLVGRASSLEQFF | TGTGCCAGCAGCTTAGTCGGGAGGGCCTCTAGCTTGGAGCAGTTCTTC
many | TRBJ2-5 | TRBV4-1 | - | CASSLDTEKTQYF | TGCGCCAGCAGCCTCGACACCGAAAAGACCCAGTACTTC
- | TRBJ2-2 | TRBV3-1 | - | CASSLPGELFF | TGTGCCAGCAGCCTGCCCGGGGAGCTGTTTTTT
few | TRBJ2-2 | TRBV4-2 | - | CASSGFGLNANTGELFF | TGTGCCAGCAGCGGTTTCGGGCTTAACGCGAACACCGGGGAGCTGTTTTTT
- | TRBJ1-6 | TRBV5-1 | TRBD1 | CASSNGQGSNSPLHF | TGCGCCAGCAGCAATGGACAGGGCTCTAATTCACCCCTCCACTTT
many | TRBJ1-2 | TRBV7-6 | - | CASSGDRLYGYTF | TGTGCCAGCAGCGGGGACCGACTCTATGGCTACACCTTC
many | TRBJ2-7 | TRBV6-5 | - | CASSLGTFTSYEQYF | TGTGCCAGCAGCCTCGGGACTTTTACCTCCTACGAGCAGTACTTC